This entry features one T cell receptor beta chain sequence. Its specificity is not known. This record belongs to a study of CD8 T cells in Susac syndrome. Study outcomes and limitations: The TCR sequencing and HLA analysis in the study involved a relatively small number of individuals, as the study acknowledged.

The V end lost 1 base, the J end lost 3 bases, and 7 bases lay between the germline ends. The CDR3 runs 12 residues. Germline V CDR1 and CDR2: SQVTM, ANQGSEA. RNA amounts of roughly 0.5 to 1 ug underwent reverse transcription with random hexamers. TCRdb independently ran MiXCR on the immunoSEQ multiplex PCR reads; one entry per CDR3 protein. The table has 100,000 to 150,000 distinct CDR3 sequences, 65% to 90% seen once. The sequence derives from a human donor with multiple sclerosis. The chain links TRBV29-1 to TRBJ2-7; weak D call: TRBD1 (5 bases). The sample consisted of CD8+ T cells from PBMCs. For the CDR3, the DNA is TGCAGCGTTGAAGGGGGCTTCTACGAGCAGTACTTC. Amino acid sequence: CSVEGGFYEQYF.